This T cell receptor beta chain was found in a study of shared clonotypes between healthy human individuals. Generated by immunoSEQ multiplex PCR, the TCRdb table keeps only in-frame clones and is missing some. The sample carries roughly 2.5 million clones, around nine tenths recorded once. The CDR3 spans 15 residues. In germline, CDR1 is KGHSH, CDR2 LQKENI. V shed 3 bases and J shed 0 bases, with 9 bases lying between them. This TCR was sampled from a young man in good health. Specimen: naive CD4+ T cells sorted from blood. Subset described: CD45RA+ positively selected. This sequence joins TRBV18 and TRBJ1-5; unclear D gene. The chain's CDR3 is CASSPEVNSNQPQHF. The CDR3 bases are TGTGCCAGCTCACCCGAGGTAAATAGCAATCAGCCCCAGCATTTT.